This note documents a single TCR beta chain sequence. Antigen unknown. This sample is part of a study of cytotoxic CD8 clonotypes in ibrutinib-treated CLL. Study observations and caveats: The study found public clonotypes uncommon, contracting or stable on treatment.

Trimming removed 3 bases from V and 1 base from J, with 7 bases in between. CDR3 length equals 13 residues. Per the germline V gene, CDR1 is SGHNT and CDR2 is YYREEE (reference sequence). Assay used: immunoSEQ multiplex PCR; TCRdb lists only in-frame clones, some missing. The sample includes roughly 16,000 clones, approximately 60% of them seen just once. This chain links TRBV5-4 with TRBJ1-1; D gene ambiguous. This receptor was identified in a human donor with chronic lymphocytic leukemia. Material: PBMCs, obtained after 12 months of ibrutinib treatment. The CDR3 DNA follows: TGTGCCAGCAGCTCTCCCACGAACACTGAAGCTTTCTTT. The encoded protein is CASSSPTNTEAFF.